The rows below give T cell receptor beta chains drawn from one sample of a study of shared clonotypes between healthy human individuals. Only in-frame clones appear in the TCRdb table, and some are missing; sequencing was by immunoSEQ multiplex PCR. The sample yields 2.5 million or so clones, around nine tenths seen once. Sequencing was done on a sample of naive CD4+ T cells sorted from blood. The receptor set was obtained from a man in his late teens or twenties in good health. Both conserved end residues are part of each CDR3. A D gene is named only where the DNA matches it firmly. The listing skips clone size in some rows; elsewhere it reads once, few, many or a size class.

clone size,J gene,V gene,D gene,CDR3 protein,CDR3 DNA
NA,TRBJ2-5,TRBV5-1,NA,CASSLAAAGETQYF,TGCGCCAGCAGCCTGGCAGCTGCCGGGGAGACCCAGTACTTC
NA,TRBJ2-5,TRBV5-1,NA,CASRLNRVSVQETQYF,TGCGCCAGCAGACTGAACAGGGTTAGCGTTCAAGAGACCCAGTACTTC
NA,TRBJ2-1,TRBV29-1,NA,CSVDRLSPSDEQFF,TGCAGCGTTGATCGCCTAAGCCCCTCGGATGAGCAGTTCTTC
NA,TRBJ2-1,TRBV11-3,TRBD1,CASSLSSGGFSYNEQFF,TGTGCCAGCAGCTTAAGTTCAGGGGGTTTTTCCTACAATGAGCAGTTCTTC
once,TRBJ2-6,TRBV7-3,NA,CASSLYNSGANVLTF,TGTGCCAGCAGCTTATACAACTCTGGGGCCAACGTCCTGACTTTC
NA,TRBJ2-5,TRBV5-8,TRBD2,CASSPGGTSVETQYF,TGTGCCAGCAGCCCGGGGGGGACTAGCGTTGAGACCCAGTACTTC
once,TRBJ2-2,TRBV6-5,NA,CASRFGYTGELFF,TGTGCCAGCAGGTTCGGTTACACCGGGGAGCTGTTTTTT
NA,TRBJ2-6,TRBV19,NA,CASSIVGAGGANVLTF,TGTGCCAGTAGTATAGTGGGGGCGGGAGGGGCCAACGTCCTGACTTTC
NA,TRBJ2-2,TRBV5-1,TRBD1,CASSPSSGTANTGELFF,TGCGCCAGCAGCCCATCGTCCGGGACAGCGAACACCGGGGAGCTGTTTTTT
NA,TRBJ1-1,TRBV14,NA,CASSPEGGPNTEAFF,TGTGCCAGCAGCCCGGAGGGGGGTCCGAACACTGAAGCTTTCTTT
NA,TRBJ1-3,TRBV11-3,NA,CASSRNPHPVLSGNTIYF,TGTGCCAGCAGCCGGAACCCGCACCCTGTCCTCTCTGGAAACACCATATATTTT
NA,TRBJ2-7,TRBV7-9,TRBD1,CASSPTGAPREQYF,TGTGCCAGCAGCCCTACAGGGGCCCCCCGCGAGCAGTACTTC
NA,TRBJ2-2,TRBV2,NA,CASSKGGNTGELFF,TGTGCCAGCTCAAAAGGAGGGAACACCGGGGAGCTGTTTTTT
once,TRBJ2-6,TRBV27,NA,CASTWISGANVLTF,TGTGCCAGCACTTGGATTTCAGGGGCCAACGTCCTGACTTTC
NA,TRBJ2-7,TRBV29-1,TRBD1,CSVRGDSRLGYEQYF,TGCAGCGTTCGAGGGGACAGTCGATTAGGCTACGAGCAGTACTTC
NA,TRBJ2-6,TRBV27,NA,CASSFSGTSGANVLTF,TGTGCCAGCAGTTTTTCAGGGACGAGTGGGGCCAACGTCCTGACTTTC
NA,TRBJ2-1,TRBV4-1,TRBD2,CASSQRAGGHNEQFF,TGCGCCAGCAGCCAAAGAGCGGGAGGGCACAATGAGCAGTTCTTC
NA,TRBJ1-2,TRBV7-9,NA,CASSLEGTDGYTF,TGTGCCAGCAGCTTAGAGGGGACGGATGGCTACACCTTC
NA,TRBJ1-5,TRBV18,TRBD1,CASSPIQGAIQPQHF,TGTGCCAGCTCACCGATCCAGGGGGCTATTCAGCCCCAGCATTTT
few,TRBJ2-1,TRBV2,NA,CASSDGANNEQFF,TGTGCCAGCAGTGATGGGGCTAACAATGAGCAGTTCTTC
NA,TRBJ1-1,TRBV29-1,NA,CSVLGRGNTEAFF,TGCAGCGTTTTGGGGAGGGGGAACACTGAAGCTTTCTTT
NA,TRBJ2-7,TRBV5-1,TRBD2,CASSLDASGRADF,TGCGCCAGCAGCTTGGACGCCAGCGGGAGGGCAGACTTC
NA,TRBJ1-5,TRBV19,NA,CASRGQGVVPQHF,TGTGCCAGTAGGGGCCAGGGAGTAGTGCCCCAGCATTTT
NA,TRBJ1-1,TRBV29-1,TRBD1,CSVTGGPNTEAFF,TGCAGCGTCACAGGGGGCCCGAACACTGAAGCTTTCTTT
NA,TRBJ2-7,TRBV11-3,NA,CASSLGAGASYEQYF,TGTGCCAGCAGCTTAGGGGCGGGCGCGTCCTACGAGCAGTACTTC
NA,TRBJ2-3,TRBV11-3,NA,CASSGEKTGTYTDTQYF,TGTGCCAGCAGCGGTGAAAAGACTGGGACCTACACAGATACGCAGTATTTT
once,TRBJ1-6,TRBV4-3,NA,CASSQEWRAYNSPLHF,TGCGCCAGCAGCCAAGAGTGGAGGGCCTATAATTCACCCCTCCACTTT
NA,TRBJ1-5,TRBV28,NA,CASSLRIRNQPQHF,TGTGCCAGCAGTTTAAGGATTCGCAATCAGCCCCAGCATTTT
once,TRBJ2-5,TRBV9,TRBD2,CASSEGTSGGRQETQYF,TGTGCCAGCAGCGAGGGGACTAGCGGGGGAAGGCAAGAGACCCAGTACTTC
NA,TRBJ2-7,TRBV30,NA,CAWETGSYEQYF,TGTGCCTGGGAGACAGGATCCTACGAGCAGTACTTC
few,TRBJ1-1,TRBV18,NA,CASSPQGTEAFF,TGTGCCAGCTCACCACAGGGCACTGAAGCTTTCTTT
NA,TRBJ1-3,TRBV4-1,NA,CASSHNLPGNTIYF,TGCGCCAGCAGCCATAACCTCCCAGGAAACACCATATATTTT
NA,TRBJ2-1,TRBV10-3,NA,CAISESGYSSYNEQFF,TGTGCCATCAGTGAGTCGGGGTATTCGTCCTACAATGAGCAGTTCTTC
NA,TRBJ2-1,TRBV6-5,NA,CASSYGRGRGSEQFF,TGTGCCAGCAGTTATGGCAGGGGCCGTGGAAGCGAGCAGTTCTTC
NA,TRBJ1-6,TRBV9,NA,CASSIQRAGSPLHF,TGTGCCAGCAGCATACAGAGGGCCGGCTCACCCCTCCACTTT
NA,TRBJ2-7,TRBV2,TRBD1,CASKKTGTGVYEQYF,TGTGCCAGCAAAAAAACCGGGACAGGGGTATACGAGCAGTACTTC
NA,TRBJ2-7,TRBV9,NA,CASSVAYVIGWAYEQYF,TGTGCCAGCAGCGTTGCTTATGTGATAGGTTGGGCCTACGAGCAGTACTTC
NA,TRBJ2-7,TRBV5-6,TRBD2,CASSLAGLADYEQYF,TGTGCCAGCAGCTTGGCCGGTCTAGCGGACTACGAGCAGTACTTC
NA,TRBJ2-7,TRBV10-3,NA,CAISESTDGSSYEQYF,TGTGCCATCAGTGAGTCGACTGATGGCAGCTCCTACGAGCAGTACTTC
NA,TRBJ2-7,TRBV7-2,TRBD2,CASSLSATSGRYGTYEQYF,TGTGCCAGCAGCTTATCAGCGACTAGCGGGAGGTATGGAACCTACGAGCAGTACTTC
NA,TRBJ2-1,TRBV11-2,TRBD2,CASSLVVTSGSGNEQFF,TGTGCCAGCAGCTTAGTGGTGACTAGCGGGAGCGGGAATGAGCAGTTCTTC
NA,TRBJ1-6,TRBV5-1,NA,CASSLAQGNSPLHF,TGCGCCAGCAGCTTGGCCCAGGGGAATTCACCCCTCCACTTT
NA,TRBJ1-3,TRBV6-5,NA,CASGRGSGNTIYF,TGTGCCAGCGGAAGGGGCTCTGGAAACACCATATATTTT
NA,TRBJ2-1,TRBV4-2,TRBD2,CASSQDRGGGNEQFF,TGTGCCAGCAGCCAAGATCGAGGCGGGGGCAATGAGCAGTTCTTC
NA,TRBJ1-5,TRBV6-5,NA,CASSYSQAANQPQHF,TGTGCCAGCAGTTACTCGCAAGCAGCTAATCAGCCCCAGCATTTT
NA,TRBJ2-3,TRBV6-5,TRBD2,CASSSSTTSAAQYF,TGTGCCAGCAGTTCCTCAACGACTAGCGCTGCGCAGTATTTT